These 31 T cell receptor beta chains share one sample of origin, sequenced in a study of CD8 T cells in Susac syndrome. The RNA, about 0.5 to 1 ug, was put through reverse transcription using random hexamers. Each CDR3 protein is one row after TCRdb ran MiXCR on the immunoSEQ multiplex PCR reads. The data contain some 180,000 distinct CDR3 sequences, just under 95% of them singletons. The sample consisted of CD4+ T cells from PBMCs. The source is a human donor in good health.

The chain carries TRBV6-5 and TRBJ1-1; the D gene is possibly TRBD1 (5 bases). Germline-derived CDR1 and CDR2 are MNHEY and SVGAGI. This CDR3 comprises 16 residues. Trimming cost V 0 bases and J 5 bases, with 16 bases left between them. The CDR3 coding sequence is TGTGCCAGCAGTTACTCAGTGTCGGCAGGGCGGACTGAAGCTTTCTTT. Translation gives CASSYSVSAGRTEAFF.

The chain recombines TRBV4-2 with TRBJ2-3; a possible D gene is TRBD2 (6 bases). The CDR3 runs to 15 residues. V gave up 4 bases and J gave up 0 bases, with 11 bases separating them. CDR1 and CDR2 (germline): LGHNA, YNFKEQ. The CDR3 here is CASSRAGTSTDTQYF. The CDR3 nucleotides read TGTGCCAGCAGCCGGGCCGGGACTAGCACAGATACGCAGTATTTT.

The chain recombines TRBV7-9 with TRBJ2-1; TRBD2 matches at 15 bases. The J segment lost 4 bases and the V segment lost 4 bases, leaving 8 bases of the junction unmatched. CDR1 is SEHNR, CDR2 FQNEAQ, per germline (reference sequence). This CDR3 is built from 18 residues. CDR3 residues: CASSSPGLAGGSYNEQFF. The DNA for the CDR3 is TGTGCCAGCAGCTCGCCGGGACTAGCGGGAGGCTCGTACAATGAGCAGTTCTTC.

The chain recombines TRBV30 with TRBJ1-2; TRBD1 agrees at 9 bases. Germline lookup yields CDR1 GTSNPN and CDR2 SVGIG (reference sequence). The CDR3 length is 14 residues. The ends lost 3 bases at V and 4 bases at J; junction bases unmatched: 6. For the CDR3, the DNA is TGTGCCTGGAGAGTCACGGGACAGGGCTATGGCTACACCTTC. Residues: CAWRVTGQGYGYTF.

J is TRBJ2-2 and V is TRBV7-9; no clear D. Germline V gene sequence: CDR1 SEHNR, CDR2 FQNEAQ (reference sequence). Trimming left V 5 bases short and J 2 bases short, with 18 bases between. The CDR3 is made up of 17 amino acids. The CDR3 reads CASSKLKGPPNTGELFF. The CDR3 nucleotides read TGTGCCAGCAGCAAGCTTAAAGGCCCCCCAAACACCGGGGAGCTGTTTTTT.

The CDR3 sequence is CSVNGRGAFF. The CDR3 DNA follows: TGCAGCGTTAATGGGCGGGGCGCTTTCTTT. V gene TRBV29-1 combines with J gene TRBJ1-1, with D possibly matching TRBD1 (5 bases). This CDR3 has 10 residues. V was clipped by 5 bases and J by 11 bases, with 12 bases between them. CDR1 SQVTM and CDR2 ANQGSEA come from the germline V gene.

The CDR3 reads CSGNTIYEQYF. The CDR3 region has the DNA TGCAGTGGCAACACAATCTACGAGCAGTACTTC. V is TRBV20-1 and J is TRBJ2-7, with no clear D. The V and J ends lost 7 bases and 3 bases respectively, with 10 bases between them. Germline-derived CDR1 and CDR2 are DFQATT and SNEGSKA (reference sequence). CDR3 length: 11 residues.

The chain combines TRBV20-1 with TRBJ2-3; 8 bases agree with TRBD2. This CDR3 has 13 residues. The ends lost 3 bases at V and 6 bases at J; junction bases unmatched: 5. CDR1 DFQATT and CDR2 SNEGSKA come from the germline V gene (reference sequence). The CDR3: CSARGLGGDTQYF. The CDR3 coding sequence is TGCAGTGCTAGGGGACTAGGGGGTGATACGCAGTATTTT.

The chain uses TRBV7-2 and TRBJ1-3; the D is unclear. V was shortened by 3 bases and J by 8 bases, with 14 bases between the two germline ends. The CDR3 loop spans 14 amino acids. Germline lookup yields CDR1 SGHTA and CDR2 FQGNSA. DNA of the CDR3: TGTGCCAGCAGCTTTGGAAGAGGGTTTGACACCATATATTTT. Amino acid sequence: CASSFGRGFDTIYF.

The rearrangement joins TRBV30 to TRBJ1-1; D is ambiguous. CDR1 and CDR2 (germline): GTSNPN, SVGIG (reference sequence). Trimming cost V 5 bases and J 3 bases, with 16 bases left between them. The CDR3 runs to 14 residues. The CDR3 nucleotides read TGTGCCTGGGCTACCACCCCTTGGGACACTGAAGCTTTCTTT. Amino acids: CAWATTPWDTEAFF.

The chain joins TRBV7-8 to TRBJ1-3; D is uncertain. Trimming cost V 0 bases and J 2 bases, with 14 bases left between them. CDR3 length: 17 residues. Germline lookup yields CDR1 SGHVS and CDR2 FQNEAQ. CDR3 sequence: CASSLALGSLAGNTIYF. Here the CDR3 DNA reads TGTGCCAGCAGCTTAGCCTTGGGGAGTTTGGCTGGAAACACCATATATTTT.

The gene calls are TRBV5-1 and TRBJ2-7; D may correspond to TRBD1 or TRBD2 (5 bases each). The germline CDR1 and CDR2 sequences are SGHRS and YFSETQ. Trimming shortened V by 3 bases and J by 3 bases, and 16 bases separated the two germline ends. The CDR3 sequence is 15 residues long. The CDR3 loop reads CASSYSTGTIYEQYF. The CDR3 DNA sequence: TGCGCCAGCAGCTACTCAACCGGGACGATCTACGAGCAGTACTTC. The full variable domain, in which reference TRBV5-1 and TRBJ2-7 provide the parts outside the CDR3, is KAGVTQTPRYLIKTRGQQVTLSCSPISGHRSVSWYQQTPGQGLQFLFEYFSETQRNKGNFPGRFSGRQFSNSRSEMNVSTLELGDSALYLCASSYSTGTIYEQYFGPGTRLTVT.

The chain joins TRBV14 to TRBJ2-7; no clear D gene. The CDR3 runs 11 residues. Germline values: CDR1 SGHDN, CDR2 FVKESK. V lost 3 bases and J lost 5, with 5 bases in between. This CDR3 reads CASSHSHEQYF. The DNA of the CDR3 is TGTGCCAGCAGCCATTCTCACGAGCAGTACTTC. Complete variable domain (other parts from reference TRBV14 and TRBJ2-7): EAGVTQFPSHSVIEKGQTVTLRCDPISGHDNLYWYRRVMGKEIKFLLHFVKESKQDESGMPNNRFLAERTGGTYSTLKVQPAELEDSGVYFCASSHSHEQYFGPGTRLTVT.

The CDR3 bases are TGTGCCAGCAGCCCCGGGTCTCGGGAGACCCAGTACTTC. Translated, it gives CASSPGSRETQYF. This rearrangement joins TRBV5-4 to TRBJ2-5; D is ambiguous. Trimming removed 4 bases from V and 5 bases from J, with 12 bases in between. The CDR3 contains 13 residues. The germline V gene encodes CDR1 SGHNT and CDR2 YYREEE (reference sequence).

V is TRBV29-1 and J is TRBJ2-1; unclear D gene. The CDR3 length is 15 residues. V was shortened by 4 bases and J by 0 bases, with 13 bases between the two germline ends. Germline V gene lookup returns CDR1 SQVTM and CDR2 ANQGSEA. CDR3 nucleotide sequence: TGCAGCGTTGGGAGTATTCTCAGCTCCTACAATGAGCAGTTCTTC. Its protein product is CSVGSILSSYNEQFF.

V and J are TRBV15 and TRBJ2-1, with TRBD2 matching over 8 bases. J lost 4 bases, V lost 4 bases, and 9 bases had no gene match. This CDR3 has 16 residues. Germline V lookup: CDR1 LNHNV, CDR2 YYDKDF (reference sequence). CDR3 sequence (DNA): TGTGCCACCAGCAAAGGTGCCGGACTAGCTTACAATGAGCAGTTCTTC. Its translation: CATSKGAGLAYNEQFF.

Written as DNA, the CDR3 is TGTGCCAGCAGTTACAGGACACCATTCTACGAGCAGTACTTC. Its protein product is CASSYRTPFYEQYF. J is TRBJ2-7 and V is TRBV6-2 or TRBV6-3, with D perhaps TRBD1 (5 bases). V lost 2 bases, J lost 3 bases, and 11 bases lay in between. CDR3 length: 14 residues. CDR1 is MNHEY and CDR2 is SVGEGT in the germline V gene.

The genes are TRBV30 and TRBJ2-3; D is undetermined. V was pared by 2 bases and J by 6 bases, with 6 bases between. This CDR3 spans 11 amino acids. The germline V gene encodes CDR1 GTSNPN and CDR2 SVGIG (reference sequence). In DNA, the CDR3 is TGTGCCTGGAGTAGTCGTGATACGCAGTATTTT. This codes for CAWSSRDTQYF.

The V call is TRBV30, the J call TRBJ2-1; the match to TRBD2 covers 9 bases. CDR1 GTSNPN and CDR2 SVGIG come from the germline V gene (reference sequence). J lost 6 bases, V lost 2 bases, and 8 bases had no gene match. The CDR3 has 15 amino acids. CDR3 in DNA: TGTGCCTGGAGTCTTGGTAGCGGGAGCGTCAATGAGCAGTTCTTC. It yields the protein CAWSLGSGSVNEQFF.

The chain links TRBV14 to TRBJ2-3, with D hard to call. The CDR3 totals 14 residues. Germline V gives CDR1 SGHDN, CDR2 FVKESK. V was shortened by 3 bases and J by 8 bases, with 15 bases between the two germline ends. The CDR3 sequence: CASSHPTGVGTQYF. The DNA for the CDR3 is TGTGCCAGCAGCCACCCGACCGGCGTGGGTACGCAGTATTTT.

The chain carries TRBV20-1 and TRBJ2-7; D is unclear. Germline assignment: CDR1 DFQATT and CDR2 SNEGSKA (reference sequence). This CDR3 region has 11 residues. Between the trimmed V and J ends, which lost 3 bases and 5 bases, there was a span of 8 bases. The CDR3, as DNA: TGCAGTGCTAGCGAGAGCCACGAGCAGTACTTC. Amino acids: CSASESHEQYF.

The chain is built from TRBV7-3 and TRBJ1-2, with D possibly being TRBD1 (6 bases). The V end was cut by 5 bases, the J end by 6 bases, with 19 bases between. The CDR3 runs 15 residues. Germline V gene data show CDR1 as SGHTA and CDR2 as FQGTGA. CDR3 nucleotide sequence: TGTGCCAGCAGCCCCGGACAGAACTCCCCCAATGGCTACACCTTC. Translation: CASSPGQNSPNGYTF.

The chain uses TRBV18 and TRBJ2-5; unclear D gene. V lost 0 bases to trimming and J lost 4 bases, with 9 bases between them. Per the germline V gene, CDR1 is KGHSH and CDR2 is LQKENI. This CDR3 has 14 amino acids. The CDR3 coding sequence is TGTGCCAGCTCACCACCATCCCGCGGAGAGACCCAGTACTTC. Translated: CASSPPSRGETQYF.

The chain has TRBV5-1 and TRBJ2-7, with 9 bases fitting TRBD2. The V gene end was trimmed by 2 bases and the J gene end by 5 bases; junction bases not matched to a gene: 5. The CDR3 consists of 14 residues. Germline V gene lookup returns CDR1 SGHRS and CDR2 YFSETQ. In DNA form, the CDR3 reads TGCGCCAGCAGCTTAACTAGCGGGTCCCACGAGCAGTACTTC. Translated, it gives CASSLTSGSHEQYF.

The J gene is TRBJ2-1, the V gene TRBV27; D gene unclear. Germline V CDR1 and CDR2: MNHEY, SMNVEV (reference sequence). The ends were cut back, 1 base at V and 3 bases at J, with 7 bases in the middle. The CDR3 sequence is 14 residues long. The CDR3 loop is CASSLLSFYNEQFF. CDR3 sequence (DNA): TGTGCCAGCAGTTTATTGAGTTTCTACAATGAGCAGTTCTTC.

The rearrangement links TRBV9 to TRBJ2-3; perhaps TRBD2 as D (6 bases). V dropped 0 bases and J dropped 2 bases, with 10 bases sitting between them. Germline assignment: CDR1 SGDLS and CDR2 YYNGEE. The CDR3 is 15 amino acids. The CDR3 sequence is CASSVGAGPTDTQYF. DNA for the CDR3: TGTGCCAGCAGCGTAGGAGCGGGCCCCACAGATACGCAGTATTTT.

The V gene is TRBV7-2, the J gene TRBJ1-2; no definite D call. Germline V lookup: CDR1 SGHTA, CDR2 FQGNSA. V was pared by 8 bases and J by 0 bases, with 7 bases between. The length of the CDR3 is 12 residues. CDR3 residues: CASRNANYGYTF. In DNA, the CDR3 is TGTGCCAGCCGAAATGCTAACTATGGCTACACCTTC.

The genes are TRBV27 and TRBJ2-6, with 7 bases identical to TRBD1. V dropped 6 bases and J dropped 2; count of bases not matched to a gene: 4. Germline V gene data show CDR1 as MNHEY and CDR2 as SMNVEV (reference sequence). CDR3 length: 15 amino acids. CDR3 sequence reads: CASRTTGAGANVLTF. In DNA form, the CDR3 reads TGTGCCAGCAGAACAACAGGGGCTGGGGCCAACGTCCTGACTTTC.

The V and J genes are TRBV27 and TRBJ2-3, with D unclear. Trimming pared 1 base from V and 4 bases from J, leaving 9 bases between. Germline CDR1 reads MNHEY; CDR2 reads SMNVEV (reference sequence). CDR3 size: 14 residues. The CDR3 sequence: CASSLLLRADTQYF. In DNA form, the CDR3 reads TGTGCCAGCAGTTTATTATTAAGGGCAGATACGCAGTATTTT.

V gene TRBV29-1 combines with J gene TRBJ2-1; no definite D call. V lost 4 bases to trimming and J lost 2 bases, with 9 bases between them. Germline V CDR1 and CDR2: SQVTM, ANQGSEA. This CDR3 is 13 amino acids long. Here the CDR3 reads CSVGRKTYNEQFF. DNA of the CDR3: TGCAGCGTTGGCCGAAAAACCTACAATGAGCAGTTCTTC.

The rearrangement links TRBV7-2 to TRBJ2-7, with 7 bases that match TRBD1. This CDR3 comprises 15 residues. V shed 2 bases and J 1 base; nucleotides not matched to a gene: 5. CDR1 is SGHTA, CDR2 FQGNSA, per germline. In nucleotides, the CDR3 is TGTGCCAGCAGCTTAACCGACAGGGTATCCTACGAGCAGTACTTC. It yields the protein CASSLTDRVSYEQYF.